The present T cell receptor (beta chain) was sequenced within a study of blood T cell repertoires in COVID-19. Across the whole study: From T cells, B-cell-depleted T cells, or PBMCs came the material, which was cDNA or gDNA.

TCRdb's copy holds only in-frame clones and misses some; the assay was immunoSEQ multiplex PCR. Counted here are roughly 170,000 clones, 84% occurring once; the ten biggest clones make up around 12%. Trimming left V 4 bases short and J 9 bases short, with 13 bases between. This CDR3 region has 14 residues. Looked up from germline, CDR1 is SEHNR and CDR2 is FQNEAQ (reference sequence). Clinical histories supplied by participants themselves formed the basis of cohort assignment. The chain has TRBV7-9 and TRBJ1-6, with D perhaps TRBD1 (5 bases). This receptor was taken from a man between 45 and 60 years old who had recovered from COVID-19. Sample: PBMCs or T cells enriched from blood (not recorded which). Here the CDR3 reads CASSSDGGGSPLHF. The CDR3 DNA follows: TGTGCCAGCAGCTCTGACGGGGGAGGTTCACCCCTCCACTTT.